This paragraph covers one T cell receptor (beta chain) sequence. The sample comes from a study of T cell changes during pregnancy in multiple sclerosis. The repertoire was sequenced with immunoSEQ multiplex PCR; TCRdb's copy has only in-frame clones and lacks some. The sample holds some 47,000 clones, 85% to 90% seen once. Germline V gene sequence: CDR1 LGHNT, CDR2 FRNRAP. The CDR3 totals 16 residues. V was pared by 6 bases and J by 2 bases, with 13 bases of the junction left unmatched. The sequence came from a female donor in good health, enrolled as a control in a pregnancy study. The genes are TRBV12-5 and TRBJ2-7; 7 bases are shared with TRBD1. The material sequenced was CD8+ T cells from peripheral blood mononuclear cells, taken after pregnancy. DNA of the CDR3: TGTGCTAGTGGAAAGAGACCGGGACAGTCAACCTACGAGCAGTACTTC. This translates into CASGKRPGQSTYEQYF.